One sample yielded the 20 T cell receptor beta chains listed below, sequenced in a study of T-cell reconstitution after alpha-beta-depleted transplantation in children. Library preparation (for TCRbeta) was performed with unique molecular identifiers. TCRdb redid the calling of the PCR reads with MiXCR, one entry per CDR3 protein. The table shows 600,000 to 700,000 distinct CDR3 sequences, with 10% to 15% occurring only once. The sample here was PBMCs, taken before TCRalphabeta/CD19-depleted stem cell transplant. The receptor source for this set is a girl aged 2-9 years with congenital amegakaryocytic thrombocytopenia, due to receive a stem cell transplant.

The table lists this clonotype with a few counts. V gene TRBV5-6 combines with J gene TRBJ2-7; the D gene could be TRBD1 or TRBD2 (5 bases each). CDR1 and CDR2 from the germline V gene are SGHDT and YYEEEE. Trimming left V 0 bases short and J 2 bases short, with 12 bases between. The length of the CDR3 is 15 residues. The CDR3 sequence: CASSLVGRLTYEQYF. CDR3 DNA sequence: TGTGCCAGCAGCTTGGTGGGACGGCTGACCTACGAGCAGTACTTC.

This clonotype was observed many times. The chain links TRBV29-1 to TRBJ2-2; D is ambiguous. V lost 7 bases and J 2 bases, leaving 11 bases between the germline ends. Per the germline V gene, CDR1 is SQVTM and CDR2 is ANQGSEA. This CDR3 has 13 residues. CDR3 protein: CSAGYRNTGELFF. CDR3 in DNA: TGCAGCGCGGGTTACAGAAACACCGGGGAGCTGTTTTTT.

Many counts were recorded for this clonotype. This chain joins TRBV29-1 and TRBJ2-1, with TRBD2 as a possible D gene (6 bases). From germline, CDR1 is SQVTM and CDR2 ANQGSEA. V gave up 7 bases and J gave up 9 bases, with 16 bases separating them. This CDR3 region has 12 residues. CDR3 nucleotide sequence: TGCAGCGCCGGGGGATCTGCGGCTGAGCAGTTCTTC. Protein product: CSAGGSAAEQFF.

With regard to this clonotype: A clone one base away is much larger, so this may be a read error. The rearrangement links TRBV7-2 to TRBJ2-3; D is unresolved. The tail of the sequence fits TRBJ1-5 better, so the J call may be wrong. Germline V gene sequence: CDR1 SGHTA, CDR2 FQGNSA. The CDR3 runs 17 residues. CDR3 coding DNA: TGTGCCAGCAGCTTATTTGATTCGGCGCCCCGCACAGATACGCAGCATTTT. This translates into CASSLFDSAPRTDTQHF.

This clonotype was picked up many times. This chain joins TRBV3-1 and TRBJ2-7; D call uncertain. V was pared by 0 bases and J by 7 bases, with 4 bases between. This CDR3 is built from 11 residues. Germline V CDR1 and CDR2: LGHDT, YNNKEL (reference sequence). This CDR3 reads CASSQDREQYF. The CDR3 DNA follows: TGTGCCAGCAGCCAAGACCGAGAGCAGTACTTC.

For this clonotype: A read error may be the cause here, since a much bigger clone is one base away. The genes are TRBV12-3 or TRBV12-4 and TRBJ2-7; TRBD1 aligns across 9 bases. V dropped 0 bases and J dropped 9; count of bases not matched to a gene: 12. The length of the CDR3 is 16 residues. CDR3 amino acids: CASSLATGTGQVGQYF. The CDR3 DNA reads TGTGCCAGCAGTTTAGCTACCGGGACAGGGCAGGTTGGGCAGTACTTC.

V gene TRBV5-1 combines with J gene TRBJ2-7; 9 bases align to TRBD1. Germline loops: CDR1 SGHRS, CDR2 YFSETQ. Trimming at V came to 2 bases and at J to 3 bases, leaving 3 bases not matched to a gene. CDR3 size: 14 residues. CDR3 nucleotide sequence: TGCGCCAGCAGCTTCCGGGACAGGGACTACGAGCAGTACTTC. Translating it yields CASSFRDRDYEQYF.

The V and J genes are TRBV3-1 and TRBJ1-1, with 7 bases that match TRBD1. With V trimmed by 3 bases and J by 3 bases, 4 bases remained unmatched. In germline, CDR1 is LGHDT, CDR2 YNNKEL (reference sequence). CDR3 length equals 14 residues. The CDR3 DNA reads as TGTGCCAGCAGCCAGTCGGACAGGCACACTGAAGCTTTCTTT. Protein product: CASSQSDRHTEAFF.

The rearrangement joins TRBV5-1 to TRBJ2-7; TRBD2 matches at 7 bases. J lost 6 bases, V lost 0 bases, and 6 bases had no gene match. Germline-derived CDR1 and CDR2 are SGHRS and YFSETQ. The CDR3 covers 14 residues. In DNA, the CDR3 is TGCGCCAGCAGCTTGGGGGGCGGGAGTTTCGAGCAGTACTTC. Its protein is CASSLGGGSFEQYF.

Details on this clonotype: A single base separates this from a much larger clone, so it may be a read error. The chain combines TRBV4-1 with TRBJ2-7, with TRBD1 matching over 7 bases. V lost 2 bases, J lost 5 bases, and 15 bases stayed unmatched. CDR1 is MGHRA and CDR2 is YSYEKL in the germline V gene. The CDR3 extends over 17 amino acids. The CDR3 bases are TGCGCCAGCAGCCAAATTCTTGGACAGGCCGCCCCCCACGAGCAGTACTTC. Residues: CASSQILGQAAPHEQYF.

This clonotype was observed at least ten times. The rearrangement joins TRBV27 to TRBJ2-3; TRBD2 matches at 9 bases. The CDR3 has 15 amino acids. The germline gives CDR1 MNHEY, CDR2 SMNVEV (reference sequence). Trimming removed 3 bases from V and 6 bases from J; junction bases left unmatched: 7. In DNA form, the CDR3 reads TGTGCCAGCAGTTTCCGTAGCGGGGGAGCGGATACGCAGTATTTT. Translating gives CASSFRSGGADTQYF.

This clonotype came up many times. The J gene is TRBJ2-2, the V gene TRBV28; the D gene is possibly TRBD1 (6 bases). Trimming stripped 11 bases from V and 7 bases from J, with 14 bases between. Germline-derived CDR1 and CDR2 are MDHEN and SYDVKM. The CDR3 has 12 amino acids. The CDR3 loop is CAATVGGGELFF. The CDR3 DNA is TGTGCCGCAACGGTAGGGGGCGGGGAGCTGTTTTTT.

The J gene is TRBJ2-5, the V gene TRBV5-1; no firm D call. V gave up 1 base and J gave up 8 bases, with 12 bases separating them. The CDR3 runs 13 residues. Germline V gives CDR1 SGHRS, CDR2 YFSETQ. CDR3 loop: CASSLFPLDTQYF. CDR3 coding DNA: TGCGCCAGCAGCTTGTTTCCCCTAGACACCCAGTACTTC.

In its sample, this clonotype was seen many times. The chain joins TRBV20-1 to TRBJ1-5; 8 nucleotides line up with TRBD1. CDR3 length equals 18 residues. From germline, CDR1 is DFQATT and CDR2 SNEGSKA (reference sequence). Losses at the gene ends were 3 bases for V and 2 bases for J; bases not matched to a gene: 15. The CDR3 is CSASIPTGGIFGNQPQHF. The CDR3 DNA reads TGCAGTGCTAGTATCCCAACAGGGGGGATCTTTGGCAATCAGCCCCAGCATTTT.

This clonotype has only a few counts. This sequence joins TRBV5-1 and TRBJ2-1; tentatively, D is TRBD2 (6 bases). V lost 0 bases to trimming and J lost 0 bases, with 13 bases between them. This CDR3 is 17 amino acids long. In germline, CDR1 is SGHRS, CDR2 YFSETQ. The CDR3, as DNA: TGCGCCAGCAGCTTGGTCCCTAGCGCGAGCTCCTACAATGAGCAGTTCTTC. Protein: CASSLVPSASSYNEQFF.

The sample holds many counts of this clonotype. The chain is built from TRBV5-1 and TRBJ2-1, with a possible D match to TRBD1 (6 bases). Germline V gene sequence: CDR1 SGHRS, CDR2 YFSETQ. The CDR3 has 15 residues. V lost 1 base to trimming and J lost 5 bases, with 13 bases between them. The DNA of the CDR3 is TGCGCCAGCAGCTTGTCGGACAGATTAAACAATGAGCAGTTCTTC. Translating gives CASSLSDRLNNEQFF.

Regarding this clonotype: Compared with germline, one end of the junction differs, possibly owing to a read error. The chain employs TRBV20-1 and TRBJ2-1; 14 bases fit TRBD2. Germline V gene sequence: CDR1 DFQATT, CDR2 SNEGSKA (reference sequence). The CDR3 has 19 amino acids. CDR3 in amino acids: CSGREPGTSGRRSGNEQFF. The CDR3, as DNA: TGCAGTGGTAGAGAGCCTGGGACTAGCGGGAGAAGATCGGGCAATGAGCAGTTCTTC.

The genes are TRBV7-9 and TRBJ2-1, with TRBD2 matching 8 bases. The CDR3 covers 18 residues. Germline V gene data show CDR1 as SEHNR and CDR2 as FQNEAQ (reference sequence). Unmatched junction bases numbered 15, after V lost 4 bases and J lost 4 bases. CDR3 sequence reads: CASSSGQGTSGGYNEQFF. DNA of the CDR3: TGTGCCAGCAGCTCGGGGCAAGGCACTAGCGGAGGATACAATGAGCAGTTCTTC.

This clonotype was observed many times. The gene calls are TRBV20-1 and TRBJ2-1; 10 bases are a match to TRBD2. The CDR3 is 15 amino acids. Germline values: CDR1 DFQATT, CDR2 SNEGSKA (reference sequence). The ends lost 6 bases at V and 2 bases at J; junction bases unmatched: 7. CDR3 nucleotide sequence: TGCAGTGCCCGGAATAGCGGGAGGACCTACAATGAGCAGTTCTTC. Its protein is CSARNSGRTYNEQFF.

A few counts support this clonotype. CDR3 residues: CASSSHLIGGRVIQYF. The CDR3 nucleotides read TGTGCCAGCAGTTCACACCTAATAGGGGGGCGGGTGATCCAGTACTTC. The chain has TRBV6-5 and TRBJ2-5, with D perhaps given as TRBD1 or TRBD2 (6 bases each). The CDR3 length is 16 residues. Trimming pared 4 bases from V and 10 bases from J, leaving 25 bases between. Looked up from germline, CDR1 is MNHEY and CDR2 is SVGAGI.